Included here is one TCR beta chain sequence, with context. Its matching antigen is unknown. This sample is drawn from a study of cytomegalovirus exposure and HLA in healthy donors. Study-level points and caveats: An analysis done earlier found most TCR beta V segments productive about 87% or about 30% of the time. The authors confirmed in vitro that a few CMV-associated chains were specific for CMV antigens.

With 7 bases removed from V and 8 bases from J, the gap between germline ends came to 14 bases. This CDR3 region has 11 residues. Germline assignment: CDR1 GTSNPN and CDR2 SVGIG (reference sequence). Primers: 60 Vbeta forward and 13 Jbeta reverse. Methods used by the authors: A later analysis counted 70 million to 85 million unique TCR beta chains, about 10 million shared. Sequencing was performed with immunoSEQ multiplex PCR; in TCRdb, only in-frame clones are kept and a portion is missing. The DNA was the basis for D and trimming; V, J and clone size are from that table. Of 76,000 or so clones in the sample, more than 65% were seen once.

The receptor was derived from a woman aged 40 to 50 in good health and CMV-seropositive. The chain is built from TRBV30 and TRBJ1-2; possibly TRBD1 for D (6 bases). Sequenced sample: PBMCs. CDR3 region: CALTGTEGYTF. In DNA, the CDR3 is TGTGCCTTGACAGGTACGGAAGGCTACACCTTC.